This T cell receptor (beta chain) was obtained from a study of cytotoxic CD8 clonotypes in ibrutinib-treated CLL. As for the study in general: Partial response occurred in roughly 25 patients and complete response in 2; at median roughly 74 months, approximately 14 remained remitted and 12 progressed. Findings of the study overall: The study sampled sustained-remission and progressing patients at different times.

The CDR3 runs to 16 residues. From germline, CDR1 is MDHEN and CDR2 SYDVKM. V was pared by 4 bases and J by 6 bases, with 18 bases between. Regarding this clone: Its target is not known.

The assay was immunoSEQ multiplex PCR, and TCRdb's table has in-frame clones only and misses some. The profile shows 250,000 to 350,000 clones, approximately 76% of them singletons. This sequence originates from a human donor with chronic lymphocytic leukemia. Sequences were derived from PBMCs, sampled at disease progression, from a patient treated with ibrutinib. J is TRBJ2-2 and V is TRBV28; a weak D match, TRBD2 (5 bases). The CDR3 bases are TGTGCCAGCAGTTCCCCCCGACCGGGGTTAGCCGGGGAGCTGTTTTTT. It encodes CASSSPRPGLAGELFF.